Listed below are T cell receptor beta chains from one sample, sequenced in a study of blood T cell repertoires in COVID-19. TCRdb's copy holds only in-frame clones and misses some; the assay was immunoSEQ multiplex PCR. The sample records 100,000 to 150,000 clones, about 87% being singletons. The sequencing sample was made of peripheral blood. The source is a man aged 45 to 65 with acute or convalescent COVID-19. CDR3s include the opening cysteine and the closing phenylalanine or tryptophan. Fields, in order: V gene, clone size, J gene, D gene, CDR3 protein, CDR3 DNA. D genes are given only for firm matches. Only some rows state a clone size, as once, few, many or a class for expanded clones.

v_call: TRBV6-5; clone_size: NA; j_call: TRBJ2-5; d_call: NA; cdr3_aa: CASSLGEAFGLETQYF; cdr3_nt: TGTGCCAGCAGTTTGGGTGAGGCTTTCGGTCTGGAGACCCAGTACTTC
v_call: TRBV18; clone_size: once; j_call: TRBJ2-1; d_call: TRBD2; cdr3_aa: CASSPPTSVYNEQFF; cdr3_nt: TGTGCCAGCTCACCACCGACTAGCGTATACAATGAGCAGTTCTTC
v_call: TRBV11-1; clone_size: NA; j_call: TRBJ2-1; d_call: TRBD2; cdr3_aa: CASGTSGGFNEQFF; cdr3_nt: TGTGCCAGCGGGACTAGCGGGGGCTTCAATGAGCAGTTCTTC
v_call: TRBV12-5; clone_size: few; j_call: TRBJ1-5; d_call: TRBD1; cdr3_aa: CASGFDRGLQPQHF; cdr3_nt: TGTGCTAGTGGTTTTGACAGGGGTCTTCAGCCCCAGCATTTT
v_call: TRBV19; clone_size: NA; j_call: TRBJ1-1; d_call: TRBD1; cdr3_aa: CASFFYSPGQANTEAFF; cdr3_nt: TGTGCCAGTTTCTTTTACAGTCCGGGACAGGCGAACACTGAAGCTTTCTTT
v_call: TRBV9; clone_size: NA; j_call: TRBJ2-6; d_call: NA; cdr3_aa: CASHAGPGANVLTF; cdr3_nt: TGTGCCAGCCATGCGGGCCCCGGGGCCAACGTCCTGACTTTC
v_call: TRBV28; clone_size: NA; j_call: TRBJ1-2; d_call: NA; cdr3_aa: CASSILSGQGKEGYTF; cdr3_nt: TGTGCCAGCAGCATCCTATCTGGTCAGGGGAAGGAAGGCTACACCTTC
v_call: TRBV18; clone_size: NA; j_call: TRBJ2-3; d_call: TRBD1; cdr3_aa: CASSRGQGRTDTQYF; cdr3_nt: TGTGCCAGCTCACGGGGACAGGGGAGGACAGATACGCAGTATTTT
v_call: TRBV30; clone_size: NA; j_call: TRBJ1-2; d_call: NA; cdr3_aa: CAWSGGQYGYTF; cdr3_nt: TGTGCCTGGAGTGGCGGGCAATATGGCTACACCTTC
v_call: TRBV5-4; clone_size: NA; j_call: TRBJ1-1; d_call: NA; cdr3_aa: CASSLGGSMNTEAFF; cdr3_nt: TGTGCCAGCAGCTTAGGAGGAAGCATGAACACTGAAGCTTTCTTT
v_call: TRBV9; clone_size: once; j_call: TRBJ1-4; d_call: TRBD1; cdr3_aa: CASSPGTGWEKLFF; cdr3_nt: TGTGCCAGCAGCCCCGGGACAGGTTGGGAAAAACTGTTTTTT
v_call: TRBV5-1; clone_size: NA; j_call: TRBJ1-2; d_call: NA; cdr3_aa: CASSEEGNYGYTF; cdr3_nt: TGCGCCAGCAGCGAGGAAGGTAACTATGGCTACACCTTC
v_call: TRBV4-1; clone_size: NA; j_call: TRBJ2-5; d_call: NA; cdr3_aa: CASSRQTGYQETQYF; cdr3_nt: TGCGCCAGCAGCCGACAAACAGGGTACCAAGAGACCCAGTACTTC
v_call: TRBV19; clone_size: NA; j_call: TRBJ1-2; d_call: TRBD1; cdr3_aa: CASNTGGIRYGYTF; cdr3_nt: TGTGCCAGTAACACAGGGGGGATTCGCTATGGCTACACCTTC
v_call: TRBV28; clone_size: NA; j_call: TRBJ1-5; d_call: TRBD1; cdr3_aa: CASSTPGQGGNQPQHF; cdr3_nt: TGTGCCAGCAGTACTCCTGGACAGGGGGGCAATCAGCCCCAGCATTTT
v_call: TRBV6-5; clone_size: NA; j_call: TRBJ1-2; d_call: NA; cdr3_aa: CASEGAILLGYTF; cdr3_nt: TGTGCCAGCGAAGGAGCCATTCTACTTGGCTACACCTTC
v_call: TRBV5-1; clone_size: NA; j_call: TRBJ1-1; d_call: NA; cdr3_aa: CASSFRQNTEAFF; cdr3_nt: TGCGCCAGCAGCTTCCGACAGAACACTGAAGCTTTCTTT
v_call: TRBV10-1; clone_size: NA; j_call: TRBJ1-1; d_call: NA; cdr3_aa: CASSKPDTDTEAFF; cdr3_nt: TGCGCCAGCAGTAAACCCGACACCGACACTGAAGCTTTCTTT